The clone carrying this T cell receptor beta chain was seen only a few times. The CDR3 has 17 amino acids. In germline, CDR1 is ENHRY, CDR2 SYGVKD. V was clipped by 6 bases and J by 0 bases; unmatched bases: 7. The sample originates from a study of T cells in Graves' hyperthyroidism and ophthalmopathy. TCR beta CDR3 regions were amplified from RNA. First-round RT-PCR of the TCR CDR3 relied on the HTBI primer set. TCRdb ran MiXCR on the multiplex PCR reads and lists one entry per CDR3 protein. The table lists 600,000 to 850,000 distinct CDR3 sequences, 18% of them singletons, with approximately 16% in the top ten.

This chain connects TRBV10-3 to TRBJ2-2, with 10 bases matching TRBD1. The sequenced sample was blood. The TCR originated in a woman between 50 and 59 years old with Graves' hyperthyroidism that later progressed to Graves' ophthalmopathy. CDR3 nucleotides: TGTGCCATCAGCGAGGGACAGGGGTTTTCGAACACCGGGGAGCTGTTTTTT. Its translation is CAISEGQGFSNTGELFF.